This T cell receptor (beta chain) was retrieved from a study of regulatory T cells in long-lasting Graves disease. Relying on iRepertoire HTBI primers and Arm-PCR of CDR3 regions, the team built TCR beta libraries. TCRdb ran MiXCR on the multiplex PCR reads and lists one entry per CDR3 protein. Of roughly 360,000 distinct CDR3 sequences in the sample, 10% to 15% were seen once. This CDR3 has 13 amino acids. CDR1 is SGHTA and CDR2 is FQGNSA in the germline V gene. Deletions cut 5 bases from V and 6 bases from J, with 10 bases between. The time point denotes: newly diagnosed GD, antithyroid drugs for less than 3 months. PBMCs provided the RNA from which the TCR library was made. The sample holds many counts of this clonotype. The sample also formed part of further work on T cells in Graves' hyperthyroidism and ophthalmopathy. That study reports: Stable hyperthyroidism was told apart from ophthalmopathy by a model built on 13 V-J features.

This TCR derives from a woman under 30 with Graves disease. The chain uses TRBV7-2 and TRBJ2-2, with D uncertain. The material sequenced was peripheral blood mononuclear cells (PBMCs), taken at new diagnosis, from a patient treated with antithyroid drugs. The chain's CDR3 is CASSPRRSGELFF. The DNA of the CDR3 is TGTGCCAGCAGCCCAAGAAGATCCGGGGAGCTGTTTTTT.